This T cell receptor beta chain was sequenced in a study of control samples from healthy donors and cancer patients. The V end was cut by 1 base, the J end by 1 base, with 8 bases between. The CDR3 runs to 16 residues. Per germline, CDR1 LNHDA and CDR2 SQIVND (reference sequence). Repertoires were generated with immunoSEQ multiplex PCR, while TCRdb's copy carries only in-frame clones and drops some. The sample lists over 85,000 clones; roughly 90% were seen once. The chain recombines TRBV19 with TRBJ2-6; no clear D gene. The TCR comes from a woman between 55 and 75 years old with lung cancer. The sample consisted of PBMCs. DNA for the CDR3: TGTGCCAGTAGTATAGGTGCAGCTTCTGGGGCCAACGTCCTGACTTTC. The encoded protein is CASSIGAASGANVLTF.